This T cell receptor beta chain came from a study of blood T cell repertoires in COVID-19. Overall study: PBMCs, B-cell-depleted T cells, or T cells were the source of the cDNA or gDNA that made up the material.

J was trimmed by 3 bases and V by 5 bases; bases with no gene match: 9. The CDR3 totals 16 residues. Germline lookup yields CDR1 LNHDA and CDR2 SQIVND (reference sequence). Original processing notes: Reference gene primers were amplified, and this amplification served to estimate nucleated cell counts. Clones were sequenced by immunoSEQ multiplex PCR, and TCRdb holds only the in-frame ones, with some missing. Clone size and the V and J calls come from that table; the DNA yielded D and trimming. The sample lists 85,000 to 100,000 clones; around 79% were seen once. The TCR comes from a woman aged 80 or older with active or convalescent COVID-19. The chain links TRBV19 to TRBJ2-4; 8 bases are shared with TRBD1. Sample: peripheral blood. The CDR3 loop is CASSARTGTVKNIQYF. The CDR3 DNA reads as TGTGCCAGTAGTGCTCGGACAGGGACGGTCAAAAACATTCAGTACTTC.